Sequencing of this TCR beta chain was carried out in a study of blood T cell repertoires in COVID-19. At the level of the study: Collection of acute and convalescent COVID-19 samples took place in the United States, Italy and Spain. In each case, the material was cDNA or gDNA derived from T cells, B-cell-depleted T cells, or PBMCs.

The CDR3 covers 14 residues. Trimming took off 0 bases at V and 5 bases at J, with 8 bases between the two ends. Germline V gene sequence: CDR1 WSHSY, CDR2 SAAADI. Clones were sequenced by immunoSEQ multiplex PCR, and TCRdb holds only the in-frame ones, with some missing. This table holds a few hundred thousand clones, approximately 91% found once. The chain employs TRBV10-2 and TRBJ1-5, with D possibly matching TRBD1 (5 bases). This clonotype was obtained from a man between 18 and 29 years old with active or convalescent COVID-19. Sequencing used peripheral blood. CDR3 in amino acids: CASSESTRDQPQHF. The CDR3 nucleotides are TGCGCCAGCAGTGAGTCTACCAGGGATCAGCCCCAGCATTTT.